Listed below are T cell receptor beta chains from one sample, sequenced in a study of PD-L1 blockade in urothelial cancer. TCRdb's copy holds only in-frame clones and misses some; the assay was immunoSEQ multiplex PCR. The table shows approximately 90,000 clones, with about 90% occurring only once. The sequences come from PBMCs, collected around atezolizumab (anti-PD-L1) treatment. The receptors shown here come from a man in his 60s with urothelial cancer. Each CDR3 is given with its conserved first and last residue. For some rows the clone size is stated as once, few or many, or as a class when expanded; others skip it.

cdr3_aa clone_size j_call v_call
CASKPGGGQRGGYGYTF NA TRBJ1-2 TRBV28
CAWSLGQFPSTDTQYF few TRBJ2-3 TRBV30
CASSIPGGSDYEQYF NA TRBJ2-7 TRBV5-4
CASSLGTGYIYEQYF once TRBJ2-7 TRBV7-2
CASSPTGTAAYEQYF NA TRBJ2-7 TRBV9
CASSGGAGGLRETQYF NA TRBJ2-5 TRBV4-2
CASSLDLSGVAYEQYF NA TRBJ2-7 TRBV5-5
CASSFRGNSNQPQHF NA TRBJ1-5 TRBV7-2
CASSLSGGTDSTDTQYF NA TRBJ2-3 TRBV11-1
CGVGRDSSGANVLTF NA TRBJ2-6 TRBV18
CASSVAGSRDMMYEQYF NA TRBJ2-7 TRBV9
CASSQDGERYNEQFF once TRBJ2-1 TRBV4-1
CASSLMGGGNTGELFF NA TRBJ2-2 TRBV5-4
CATSRDRRDTQYF NA TRBJ2-3 TRBV15
CASSQVGTGGEQYF NA TRBJ2-7 TRBV14
CASSPRDRAETQYF NA TRBJ2-5 TRBV7-6
CASSWSSGGASGDTQYF NA TRBJ2-3 TRBV5-1
CASSVHTENTEAFF NA TRBJ1-1 TRBV9
CTSSLPGGEREQYF once TRBJ2-7 TRBV1
CASSLQGVYGYTF once TRBJ1-2 TRBV28
CSVEGQGQGEQYF NA TRBJ2-7 TRBV29-1
CASSRDLNTEAFF NA TRBJ1-1 TRBV11-2
CASSPTRAYNEQFF NA TRBJ2-1 TRBV5-5
CASSPGDNEQFF NA TRBJ2-1 TRBV5-6
CAWSVPSLAKNIQYF NA TRBJ2-4 TRBV30
CASRVVGGHQETQYF NA TRBJ2-5 TRBV27
CASSQDPRGNEKLFF NA TRBJ1-4 TRBV4-1
CASSMRGSTSGNTIYF NA TRBJ1-3 TRBV19
CASSPRQLTDTQYF few TRBJ2-3 TRBV7-2
CASSVEATAYNEKLFF NA TRBJ1-4 TRBV9
CASSKKWGYGQNTEAFF NA TRBJ1-1 TRBV21-1
CASSGRGTGDGEQYF once TRBJ2-7 TRBV9
CASSLLGQELTNTGELFF few TRBJ2-2 TRBV27
CASSQEQGARGYTF NA TRBJ1-2 TRBV4-1
CAWTGIIAKNIQYF NA TRBJ2-4 TRBV30
CASSRTSGRTVEQFF NA TRBJ2-1 TRBV9
CASSQPGTGANTGELFF NA TRBJ2-2 TRBV4-3
CASRADSWTKNTEAFF NA TRBJ1-1 TRBV27
CASSQGFRGTGNTIYF few TRBJ1-3 TRBV4-1
CAGGSGRTNTGELFF NA TRBJ2-2 TRBV7-8
CASFSDRGTGDEKLFF NA TRBJ1-4 TRBV19
CSAVQSYEQYF NA TRBJ2-7 TRBV20-1
CASSERRNTEAFF NA TRBJ1-1 TRBV6-1
CASSKKFYPGQRKLSGANVLTF NA TRBJ2-6 TRBV21-1
CASSLYHQETQYF NA TRBJ2-5 TRBV5-6
CASSLQGYEQYF NA TRBJ2-7 TRBV18
CASSTGGYEQYF NA TRBJ2-7 TRBV2
CASRPGQGNYGYTF NA TRBJ1-2 TRBV6-1
CSAQEGGGYEQYF once TRBJ2-7 TRBV29-1
CASSLGAGSTNEKLFF NA TRBJ1-4 TRBV14
CASSQDPGANYGYTF NA TRBJ1-2 TRBV4-1